This is a list of T cell receptor beta chains from one sample in a study of siplizumab effects on memory and regulatory T cells. Sequencing used immunoSEQ multiplex PCR; TCRdb keeps in-frame clones, though not all of them. The table shows more than 85,000 clones, with roughly 90% occurring only once. Material for sequencing was CD4+ T cells sorted from blood. The origin of the receptors is a human donor in good health. Both conserved end residues are part of each CDR3. D genes are given only for firm matches. Expanded clones get a size class; other rows say once, few or many, or leave the size out.

>TRBJ2-7|TRBV11-3|12|NA|NA
TGTGCCAGCAGCCTGGACAGCTACGAGCAGTACTTC
CASSLDSYEQYF
>TRBJ2-1|TRBV19|16|TRBD2|NA
TGTGCCAGTAGTACCCGATCTAGCGGGATCGTCAATGAGCAGTTCTTC
CASSTRSSGIVNEQFF
>TRBJ1-1|TRBV6-5|14|NA|NA
TGTGCCAGCAGACCGGGACGTCGGAACACTGAAGCTTTCTTT
CASRPGRRNTEAFF
>TRBJ2-1|TRBV4-2|16|NA|NA
TGTGCCAGCAGCTGGAGGCCTAGTGAGGGCTACAATGAGCAGTTCTTC
CASSWRPSEGYNEQFF
>TRBJ2-2|TRBV5-1|16|NA|once
TGCGCCAGCAGCTCTCTACAAACAGGGAACACCGGGGAGCTGTTTTTT
CASSSLQTGNTGELFF
>TRBJ1-3|TRBV19|13|NA|NA
TGTGCCAGTAGTACCCTTCCTGGAAACACCATATATTTT
CASSTLPGNTIYF
>TRBJ1-5|TRBV2|14|NA|NA
TGTGCCAGCAGTGTGCGGCAGAGCAATCAGCCCCAGCATTTT
CASSVRQSNQPQHF
>TRBJ2-1|TRBV5-1|14|NA|NA
TGCGCCAGCAGCTCCCTGGCCTTCAACAATGAGCAGTTCTTC
CASSSLAFNNEQFF
>TRBJ2-5|TRBV7-9|15|TRBD1|NA
TGTGCCAGCAGCTCTAACAGGGGCCTACAAGAGACCCAGTACTTC
CASSSNRGLQETQYF
>TRBJ2-1|TRBV7-3|15|TRBD2|NA
TGTGCCAGCAGCGTGGGGACTAGCGCCTACAATGAGCAGTTCTTC
CASSVGTSAYNEQFF
>TRBJ2-3|TRBV5-1|16|TRBD2|NA
TGCGCCAGCAGCTGGCAGCCTAGCGGGAGATCGGATACGCAGTATTTT
CASSWQPSGRSDTQYF
>TRBJ1-1|TRBV28|14|NA|NA
TGTGCCAGCAGTTTAACCTTCGAGGGCGCTGAAGCTTTCTTT
CASSLTFEGAEAFF
>TRBJ1-1|TRBV28|12|NA|NA
TGTGCCAGCGGACAGCTTCAGGTGAGAGCTTTCTTT
CASGQLQVRAFF
>TRBJ1-1|TRBV19|11|NA|NA
TGTGCCAGTGCCAGGGCGATTGAAGCTTTCTTT
CASARAIEAFF
>TRBJ1-1|TRBV6-6|12|NA|once
TGTGCCAGCAGTTACTCGGGGTTAGAAGCTTTCTTT
CASSYSGLEAFF
>TRBJ2-5|TRBV9|13|NA|NA
TGTGCCAGCAGCGTAGACGAAAGGCAGTTAACGTACTTC
CASSVDERQLTYF
>TRBJ2-2|TRBV19|14|NA|NA
TGTGCCAGTAGTATACTAGCTGGCGCCGGGGAGCTGTTTTTT
CASSILAGAGELFF
>TRBJ1-1|TRBV19|12|NA|once
TGTGCCAGTAGTATTTTACAGGGAAAAGCTTTCTTT
CASSILQGKAFF
>TRBJ2-7|TRBV7-9|13|NA|NA
TGTGCCAGCAGCTTCCAGGGTTCGAGAGAGCAGTACTTC
CASSFQGSREQYF
>TRBJ2-1|TRBV14|16|TRBD2|few
TGTGCCAGCAGCCAAGATCGAGGACTAGCCTACAATGAGCAGTTCTTC
CASSQDRGLAYNEQFF
>TRBJ2-1|TRBV28|16|TRBD1|NA
TGTGCCAGCAAGTTCGGAGGGACAGGGGCTTTTGGGGAGCAGTTCTTC
CASKFGGTGAFGEQFF
>TRBJ1-1|TRBV27|15|NA|NA
TGTGCCAGCAGTTTGAGACCCGAGGGGAACACTGAAGCTTTCTTT
CASSLRPEGNTEAFF
>TRBJ2-7|TRBV5-1|12|NA|NA
TGCGCCAGCAGCTTGAAGCCCTACGAGCAGTACTTC
CASSLKPYEQYF
>TRBJ2-3|TRBV2|12|NA|NA
TGTGCCAGCAGTGAATCCACAGATACGCAGTATTTT
CASSESTDTQYF
>TRBJ2-3|TRBV5-1|14|NA|NA
TGCGCCAGCAGCTTCCGGACCCCCACAGATACGCAGTATTTT
CASSFRTPTDTQYF
>TRBJ1-2|TRBV10-2|11|NA|NA
TGCGCCAGCCGGGGGTCCACTGGCTACACCTTC
CASRGSTGYTF
>TRBJ1-2|TRBV27|12|NA|NA
TGTGCCAGCTCTCCGACGGGTGGGGGCTACACCTTC
CASSPTGGGYTF
>TRBJ1-1|TRBV11-2|14|TRBD1|few
TGTGCCAGCAGCCCCGGACAGGGAAGGCGAGAGGCTTTCTTT
CASSPGQGRREAFF
>TRBJ2-5|TRBV5-1|14|NA|NA
TGCGCCAGCAGCTTGGGGGGGGCCGAAGAGACCCAGTACTTC
CASSLGGAEETQYF
>TRBJ2-5|TRBV28|14|NA|NA
TGTGCCAGCAGGGGAGGTAGGGGCCAAGAGACCCAGTACTTC
CASRGGRGQETQYF
>TRBJ2-4|TRBV28|15|TRBD2|NA
TGTGCCAGCAGCCTTAGCGGGGCCGCCAAAAACATTCAGTACTTC
CASSLSGAAKNIQYF
>TRBJ2-5|TRBV15|14|NA|NA
TGTGCCACCAGTAGAAAACAGGGTTGGGAGACCCAGTACTTC
CATSRKQGWETQYF
>TRBJ1-5|TRBV2|13|NA|NA
TGTGCCAGCAGTGAATTACGGGGCGGGCCCCAGCATTTT
CASSELRGGPQHF
>TRBJ1-2|TRBV5-1|17|NA|NA
TGCGCCAGCAGCTTGAACCCCCCGGGAACACGTTCGAATGGCTACACCTTC
CASSLNPPGTRSNGYTF
>TRBJ2-7|TRBV28|16|NA|NA
TGTGCCAGCAGTTCCCGGACACAGGGTTTCGGCTACGAGCAGTACTTC
CASSSRTQGFGYEQYF
>TRBJ2-1|TRBV9|15|NA|few
TGTGCCAGCACCCGTACCGGGACCCCTTGGAATGAGCAGTTCTTC
CASTRTGTPWNEQFF
>TRBJ2-2|TRBV7-3|14|NA|NA
TGTGCCAGCAGCTTAACCCGTGAGCACGGGGAGCTGTTTTTT
CASSLTREHGELFF
>TRBJ1-1|TRBV29-1|15|TRBD1|NA
TGCAGCACCTGGAGGGACAGGAAAATGAACACTGAAGCTTTCTTT
CSTWRDRKMNTEAFF
>TRBJ2-6|TRBV5-1|18|TRBD1|NA
TGCGCCAGCAACCTAGCCGGACAGGGCACATCTGGGGCCAACGTCCTGACTTTC
CASNLAGQGTSGANVLTF
>TRBJ2-5|TRBV15|13|NA|NA
TGTGCCACCGGCGGGGCGCGGCAAGAGACCCAGTACTTC
CATGGARQETQYF
>TRBJ2-5|TRBV7-3|15|TRBD2|NA
TGTGCCAGCAGCTTAGCGGGGGGCGCGGAGGAGACCCAGTACTTC
CASSLAGGAEETQYF
>TRBJ1-3|TRBV6-1|16|TRBD1|NA
TGTGCCAGCAGTGACCGCGACAGGGTCTCTGGAAACACCATATATTTT
CASSDRDRVSGNTIYF
>TRBJ2-5|TRBV29-1|12|NA|NA
TGCAGCGGGCAGGGGCGCATGGAGACCCAGTACTTC
CSGQGRMETQYF
>TRBJ1-2|TRBV28|15|NA|NA
TGTGCCAGCAGTTTTAGTGGCAGGAAGGGGGTTGGCTACACCTTC
CASSFSGRKGVGYTF
>TRBJ2-4|TRBV20-1|11|NA|NA
TGCAGTGGCGAGGCGGGAAACATTCAGTACTTC
CSGEAGNIQYF
>TRBJ1-6|TRBV9|14|NA|NA
TGTGCCAGCGCCGGGGAAACCTATAATTCACCCCTCCACTTT
CASAGETYNSPLHF
>TRBJ2-5|TRBV5-1|11|NA|once
TGCGCCAGCAGAGTGCAAGAGACCCAGTACTTC
CASRVQETQYF
>TRBJ2-1|TRBV5-6|14|TRBD1|NA
TGTGCCAGCAGCACCGCCAGGGGGCACAATGAGCAGTTCTTC
CASSTARGHNEQFF
>TRBJ1-2|TRBV6-1|12|NA|NA
TGTGCCAGCAGTGCCCAGGGCGTGGGCTACACCTTC
CASSAQGVGYTF